These 27 T cell receptor beta chains came from one sample sequenced in a study of T cells expressing NK-cell markers. Following a re-call of the 5' RACE reads, TCRdb has one entry per CDR3 protein and lacks DNA. Its listing shows about 260,000 distinct CDR3 sequences. Sequenced sample: blood T cells: a sorted CD56 or NKG2C T cell subset, CD4+ or CD8+ T cells, or bulk PBMC T cells (not recorded which). The receptors derive from a woman aged 18 to 75 in good health.

V and J are TRBV6-2 or TRBV6-3 and TRBJ2-7; as DNA is missing, the TRBD1 call by TCRdb cannot be tested. Germline CDR1 reads MNHEY; CDR2 reads SVGEGT. The CDR3 has 15 amino acids. CDR3 amino acids: CASSYPPADSYEQYF.

The V and J genes are TRBV6-2 or TRBV6-3 and TRBJ1-2; TCRdb's assignment of TRBD1 cannot be checked, as there is no DNA. The CDR3 length is 16 residues. The germline CDR1 and CDR2 sequences are MNHEY and SVGEGT. The CDR3 region is CASSYSGGRTAGGYTF.

The chain combines TRBV20-1 with TRBJ2-1; TCRdb designates TRBD2, a call that cannot be tested without DNA. The CDR3 has 16 amino acids. Germline CDR1 DFQATT, CDR2 SNEGSKA (reference sequence). CDR3 loop: CSANNRVAGGPGEQFF.

The chain combines TRBV5-4 with TRBJ1-1; checking the TCRdb D call of TRBD1 is not possible without DNA. The CDR3 spans 13 residues. Germline V gene lookup returns CDR1 SGHNT and CDR2 YYREEE (reference sequence). This CDR3 is CASSTRGRTEAFF.

This rearrangement joins TRBV29-1 to TRBJ1-1; the TCRdb D gene call, TRBD1, has no DNA to confirm it. The CDR3 covers 13 residues. From germline, CDR1 is SQVTM and CDR2 ANQGSEA. The CDR3 loop reads CSGLLGVGTEAFF.

The chain employs TRBV7-6 and TRBJ2-3; TCRdb returns TRBD1, unconfirmable since there is no DNA. This CDR3 spans 14 amino acids. Germline V lookup: CDR1 SGHVS, CDR2 FNYEAQ. This chain's CDR3 is CASGGPPYQDTQYF.

The genes are TRBV6-2 or TRBV6-3 and TRBJ1-5; the TRBD1 assignment by TCRdb is unverifiable without DNA. Germline V gene sequence: CDR1 MNHEY, CDR2 SVGEGT. The CDR3 consists of 14 residues. The CDR3 region is CASSTGTGDQPQHF.

The chain combines TRBV6-5 with TRBJ2-5; checking the TCRdb D call of TRBD2 is not possible without DNA. The V gene's germline CDR1 is MNHEY and CDR2 SVGAGI. This CDR3 comprises 14 residues. The CDR3 sequence: CASSSQGLQETQYF.

This chain joins TRBV18 and TRBJ2-4. The CDR3 consists of 15 residues. The germline CDR1 and CDR2 sequences are KGHSH and LQKENI. The CDR3 is CASSPTAGAKNIQYF.

The chain links TRBV20-1 to TRBJ2-1; absent DNA, TCRdb's TRBD2 call cannot be checked. This CDR3 has 13 amino acids. Germline CDR1 is DFQATT and CDR2 is SNEGSKA (reference sequence). The CDR3 loop reads CSTRTSVGNEQFF.

This chain links TRBV12-3 or TRBV12-4 with TRBJ1-1. The CDR3 runs to 13 residues. CDR3 in amino acids: CASSFGGYTEAFF.

The chain uses TRBV7-7 and TRBJ1-6; there is no DNA to check the TCRdb D call of TRBD1. This CDR3 comprises 12 residues. Germline assignment: CDR1 SSHAT and CDR2 FNYEAQ (reference sequence). CDR3 region: CAKTGDNSPLHF.

The chain combines TRBV7-3 with TRBJ1-1. In germline, CDR1 is SGHTA, CDR2 FQGTGA. This CDR3 spans 13 amino acids. CDR3 protein: CASSLFENTEAFF. The full variable domain, its missing parts supplied by reference TRBV7-3 and TRBJ1-1, is GAGVSQTPSNKVTEKGKYVELRCDPISGHTALYWYRQSLGQGPEFLIYFQGTGAADDSGLPNDRFFAVRPEGSVSTLKIQRTERGDSAVYLCASSLFENTEAFFGQGTRLTVV.

The V gene is TRBV12-3 or TRBV12-4, the J gene TRBJ1-4. The CDR3 has 13 amino acids. The CDR3 protein is CASSFWGREKLFF.

The chain couples TRBV30 to TRBJ2-2; the D call of TRBD2 rests on TCRdb alone, since no DNA is present to check it. Germline V gene lookup returns CDR1 GTSNPN and CDR2 SVGIG (reference sequence). This CDR3 has 15 residues. The CDR3 region is CAWSRAGGPTGELFF.

The rearrangement links TRBV12-3 or TRBV12-4 to TRBJ2-7; checking the TCRdb D call of TRBD1 is not possible without DNA. CDR3 length equals 14 residues. Here the CDR3 reads CASSLGQGISEQYF.

The chain couples TRBV20-1 to TRBJ1-4; without DNA, the TCRdb call of TRBD1 cannot be checked. Looked up from germline, CDR1 is DFQATT and CDR2 is SNEGSKA (reference sequence). This CDR3 is 13 amino acids long. The CDR3 region is CSALQGINEKLFF.

This rearrangement joins TRBV15 to TRBJ2-7; TCRdb names TRBD1, which stays unverified in the absence of DNA. This CDR3 comprises 19 residues. CDR1 is LNHNV, CDR2 YYDKDF, per germline (reference sequence). CDR3 protein: CATSSDGTGRLAGAYEQYF.

This chain uses TRBV28 with TRBJ2-1; no DNA is available, so the TRBD1 call from TCRdb remains unchecked. The CDR3 extends over 15 amino acids. CDR1 and CDR2 from the germline V gene are MDHEN and SYDVKM. The CDR3 is CASSFPSTGDHEQFF. Together with reference TRBV28 and TRBJ2-1, the CDR3 gives the full variable domain: DVKVTQSSRYLVKRTGEKVFLECVQDMDHENMFWYRQDPGLGLRLIYFSYDVKMKEKGDIPEGYSVSREKKERFSLILESASTNQTSMYLCASSFPSTGDHEQFFGPGTRLTVL.

This chain uses TRBV20-1 with TRBJ1-4; the TCRdb D gene call, TRBD1, has no DNA to confirm it. The CDR3 is 14 residues long. Germline CDR1 and CDR2: DFQATT and SNEGSKA (reference sequence). The CDR3 sequence: CSAPADRGNEKLFF.

This chain uses TRBV12-3 or TRBV12-4 with TRBJ1-2. The CDR3 extends over 14 amino acids. CDR3 in amino acids: CASSQLGLLYGYTF.

V usage is TRBV7-2 and J usage is TRBJ2-3; with no DNA, the TCRdb D assignment of TRBD2 cannot be verified. Germline CDR1 is SGHTA and CDR2 is FQGNSA. The CDR3 runs 16 residues. CDR3: CASSPNSGGSRDTQYF.

The chain combines TRBV30 with TRBJ1-1; the D call from TCRdb, TRBD1, cannot be confirmed without DNA. Germline CDR1 reads GTSNPN; CDR2 reads SVGIG (reference sequence). The CDR3 is made up of 15 amino acids. CDR3 amino acids: CAWSAQGGRNTEAFF.

The CDR3 sequence: CASSLGGIAGYNEQFF. The rearrangement uses TRBV4-1 and TRBJ2-1; TCRdb proposes TRBD2, but this gene call is untestable without DNA. Germline values: CDR1 MGHRA, CDR2 YSYEKL. This CDR3 spans 16 amino acids.

The gene calls are TRBV27 and TRBJ2-5; TCRdb names TRBD1, which stays unverified in the absence of DNA. CDR1 and CDR2 from the germline V gene are MNHEY and SMNVEV (reference sequence). The CDR3 runs to 16 residues. CDR3 amino acids: CASRPLGVAYQETQYF.

This CDR3 is CSVFRGTETQYF. This chain links TRBV29-1 with TRBJ2-5; TCRdb proposes TRBD1, but this gene call is untestable without DNA. CDR1 and CDR2 (germline): SQVTM, ANQGSEA. This CDR3 is 12 amino acids long.

This rearrangement joins TRBV15 to TRBJ1-6. This CDR3 spans 15 amino acids. The V gene's germline CDR1 is LNHNV and CDR2 YYDKDF (reference sequence). The CDR3 sequence is CATSPIGLFNSPLHF.